This T cell receptor beta chain was identified in a study of T-cell reconstitution after alpha-beta-depleted transplantation in children. General study results and limits: T-cell counts and diversity at one year post-transplant came mainly from newly produced T cells. Reportedly, only several hundred clones from non-depleted graft cells drove alpha-beta T-cell counts at about two months.

V shed 0 bases and J shed 2 bases, with 2 bases lying between them. CDR1 and CDR2 (germline): LGHNA, YNFKEQ. CDR3 length: 12 amino acids. Preparation of the TCRbeta library was carried out with unique molecular identifiers. TCRdb reprocessed the PCR reads via MiXCR and lists one record per CDR3 protein. The sample has 95,000 to 150,000 distinct CDR3 sequences, roughly 23% seen once. Regarding this clonotype: Its antigen is still unknown.

This sample comprised PBMCs, mostly from graft donor cells, obtained 180 days after TCRalphabeta/CD19-depleted stem cell transplant. This chain links TRBV4-2 with TRBJ2-7; D remains unclear. The TCR comes from a male patient aged 2-10 years who had a stem cell transplant for chronic granulomatous disease, so the T cells may come from the graft donor. CDR3 sequence reads: CASSQDAYEQYF. The DNA of the CDR3 is TGTGCCAGCAGCCAAGACGCCTACGAGCAGTACTTC.